This TCR beta chain derives from a study of identical twins. TCRdb re-analysed the 5' RACE reads in MiXCR, keeping a single row per CDR3 protein. The table records about 520,000 distinct CDR3 sequences, 20% to 25% of them present only once. This clonotype was counted a few times. CDR3 size: 14 residues. Germline V gene data show CDR1 as MNHNS and CDR2 as SASEGT. Trimming removed 7 bases from V and 8 bases from J; junction bases left unmatched: 9. The data also belong to a second study, concerning T cells expressing NK-cell markers. That study adds: Among eight sequenced donors, seven carried HCMV seropositivity while one was seronegative.

Source material: CD4+ T cells sorted from blood. The TCR was taken from a woman aged 18-29 years in good health. V is TRBV6-1 and J is TRBJ1-2; the match to TRBD1 covers 11 bases. The CDR3 protein is CASKNRGQGAGYTF. CDR3 coding DNA: TGTGCCAGCAAAAACCGAGGACAGGGGGCCGGCTACACCTTC.